Each of the 27 T cell receptor beta chains below was sequenced from the same sample in a study of T cell responses to AZD1222 COVID-19 vaccine. Libraries were prepared by immunoSEQ multiplex PCR; TCRdb keeps only in-frame clonotypes and omits some of them. The sample carries a few hundred thousand clones, over 90% recorded once. The sample was peripheral blood, taken on day 0 of AZD1222 vaccination. The receptors here all came from an adult in good health.

This chain links TRBV28 with TRBJ1-5; D may be TRBD1 (5 bases). Germline V lookup: CDR1 MDHEN, CDR2 SYDVKM. The CDR3 has 16 amino acids. Trimming stripped 5 bases from V and 0 bases from J, with 14 bases between. The DNA of the CDR3 is TGTGCCAGCAGTCTTTGGGGCTACTATAGCAATCAGCCCCAGCATTTT. It encodes CASSLWGYYSNQPQHF.

The rearrangement uses TRBV18 and TRBJ2-3, with 12 bases lining up with TRBD2. The trim removed 8 bases at V and 4 bases at J, leaving 4 bases unmatched. In germline, CDR1 is KGHSH, CDR2 LQKENI. CDR3 length: 14 residues. For the CDR3, the DNA is TGTGCCAGCCGGACTAGCGGGGAGTCAGATACGCAGTATTTT. Translation: CASRTSGESDTQYF.

This sequence joins TRBV6-2 or TRBV6-3 and TRBJ2-7; D not resolved. V was shortened by 0 bases and J by 4 bases, with 7 bases between the two germline ends. Looked up from germline, CDR1 is MNHEY and CDR2 is SVGEGT. The CDR3 length is 13 residues. CDR3 DNA sequence: TGTGCCAGCAGTTACTCAGGACCTTACGAGCAGTACTTC. It encodes CASSYSGPYEQYF.

This clone was detected only a few times. This rearrangement joins TRBV7-3 to TRBJ1-1, with D maybe TRBD1 (5 bases). The CDR3 loop spans 16 amino acids. Trimming cost V 3 bases and J 4 bases, with 18 bases left between them. CDR1 SGHTA and CDR2 FQGTGA come from the germline V gene. CDR3 sequence (DNA): TGTGCCAGCAGCTTTCAGTTGTCAGGGCAAGGCACTGAAGCTTTCTTT. Its translation is CASSFQLSGQGTEAFF.

The rearrangement joins TRBV10-3 to TRBJ2-2; maybe TRBD1 (6 bases). This CDR3 is 12 amino acids long. Trimming cost V 7 bases and J 5 bases, with 8 bases left between them. Germline V gene lookup returns CDR1 ENHRY and CDR2 SYGVKD. DNA for the CDR3: TGTGCCATCAACCAGGGGACCGGGGAGCTGTTTTTT. Translated: CAINQGTGELFF.

This clone was detected once. The chain uses TRBV12-3 or TRBV12-4 and TRBJ1-2, with a weak D call TRBD1 (6 bases). The CDR3 is made up of 12 amino acids. V was cut by 1 base and J by 8 bases, with 8 bases left in between. CDR3 sequence: CASSLGRGGYTF. The CDR3 DNA reads as TGTGCCAGCAGTTTAGGCAGGGGCGGCTACACCTTC.

The V gene is TRBV18, the J gene TRBJ2-1, with 7 positions matching TRBD2. The CDR3 covers 16 residues. Trimming at V came to 4 bases and at J to 0 bases, leaving 6 bases not matched to a gene. CDR1 and CDR2 (germline): KGHSH, LQKENI. DNA of the CDR3: TGTGCCAGCTCACGCCTTCTAGCGGACTCCTACAATGAGCAGTTCTTC. Translation gives CASSRLLADSYNEQFF.

This chain joins TRBV11-2 and TRBJ1-1; D ambiguous. Trimming left V 4 bases short and J 3 bases short, with 9 bases between. The CDR3 consists of 13 residues. Germline V gene lookup returns CDR1 SGHAT and CDR2 FQNNGV. CDR3 amino acids: CASSSTVDTEAFF. The CDR3, as DNA: TGTGCCAGCAGCTCAACAGTGGACACTGAAGCTTTCTTT.

This clone was counted once. The chain has TRBV18 and TRBJ2-3; TRBD2 might be the D (5 bases). CDR1 is KGHSH, CDR2 LQKENI, per germline. The CDR3 length is 15 residues. V was pared by 0 bases and J by 2 bases, with 9 bases between. Here the CDR3 reads CASSPPIGVTDTQYF. CDR3 bases: TGTGCCAGCTCACCACCGATCGGGGTCACAGATACGCAGTATTTT.

This sequence joins TRBV5-6 and TRBJ1-2; TRBD1 might be the D (6 bases). Germline V lookup: CDR1 SGHDT, CDR2 YYEEEE. CDR3 length equals 17 residues. Trimming stripped 1 base from V and 4 bases from J, with 20 bases between. CDR3 in amino acids: CASSLRAEYGGRYGYTF. As DNA, the CDR3 is TGTGCCAGCAGCTTGCGGGCAGAGTATGGGGGCCGCTATGGCTACACCTTC.

The J gene is TRBJ1-4, the V gene TRBV4-1; D is possibly TRBD1 (6 bases). CDR1 is MGHRA and CDR2 is YSYEKL in the germline V gene. The CDR3 length is 12 residues. Trimming removed 6 bases from V and 8 bases from J, with 10 bases in between. CDR3 sequence: CASRQGKEKLFF. CDR3 nucleotide sequence: TGCGCCAGCAGACAGGGAAAAGAAAAACTGTTTTTT.

The rearrangement links TRBV15 to TRBJ2-7; 9 bases are a match to TRBD1. Germline V gives CDR1 LNHNV, CDR2 YYDKDF (reference sequence). This CDR3 contains 14 residues. V shed 6 bases and J 6 bases; nucleotides not matched to a gene: 9. The CDR3 here is CATSATGGLFEQYF. The CDR3, as DNA: TGTGCCACCAGTGCGACAGGGGGTCTTTTCGAGCAGTACTTC.

The V gene is TRBV4-3, the J gene TRBJ2-1; 7 nucleotides match TRBD2. The CDR3 spans 16 residues. Germline CDR1 LGHNA, CDR2 YSLEER. J was trimmed by 5 bases and V by 5 bases; bases with no gene match: 12. CDR3 bases: TGCGCCAGCAGCTCCTGGGGGGGGGATGGGAACAATGAGCAGTTCTTC. Protein: CASSSWGGDGNNEQFF.

This clone was observed once. This chain joins TRBV10-1 and TRBJ2-1; tentative D call: TRBD2 (6 bases). The germline V gene encodes CDR1 WNHNN and CDR2 SYGVQD (reference sequence). The V end was cut by 2 bases, the J end by 0 bases, with 14 bases between. The CDR3 runs to 17 residues. This CDR3 reads CASSELGSPSSYNEQFF. The CDR3 bases are TGCGCCAGCAGTGAGCTCGGGAGTCCTAGCTCCTACAATGAGCAGTTCTTC.

The chain carries TRBV3-1 (or the pseudogene TRBV3-2) and TRBJ1-1; D not resolved. The germline V and J ends were trimmed by 0 bases and 3 bases, with 5 bases remaining between them. Germline V gene data show CDR1 as LGHDT and CDR2 as YNNKEL (reference sequence). The CDR3 is 13 residues long. CDR3: CASSQDRDTEAFF. Here the CDR3 DNA reads TGTGCCAGCAGCCAAGATAGGGACACTGAAGCTTTCTTT.

The chain has TRBV21-1 and TRBJ1-1; no check of the table's D call, TRBD1, against the DNA was made. TRBV21-1 is annotated as a pseudogene. The CDR3 extends over 15 amino acids. This CDR3 is CANPVLGQMNTEAFF. CDR3 nucleotide sequence: TGTGCCAACCCGGTATTGGGACAGATGAACACTGAAGCTTTCTTT.

The chain couples TRBV9 to TRBJ1-5; a possible D gene is TRBD1 (6 bases). V was trimmed by 0 bases and J by 7 bases, leaving 8 bases between them. The CDR3 length is 13 residues. Germline loops: CDR1 SGDLS, CDR2 YYNGEE. The CDR3 region is CASSVGGGQPQHF. CDR3 sequence (DNA): TGTGCCAGCAGCGTAGGAGGGGGGCAGCCCCAGCATTTT.

V is TRBV15 and J is TRBJ2-1; 7 nucleotides match TRBD1. With 4 bases clipped from V and 4 bases from J, the junction kept 10 bases outside the gene matches. This CDR3 spans 16 amino acids. CDR1 is LNHNV, CDR2 YYDKDF, per germline (reference sequence). The CDR3 region has the DNA TGTGCCACCAGCACTCGTCAGGGGGATAAGTACAATGAGCAGTTCTTC. It is translated as CATSTRQGDKYNEQFF.

The J gene is TRBJ1-1, the V gene TRBV7-9; no clear D gene. Trimming removed 5 bases from V and 1 base from J, with 17 bases in between. Germline CDR1 SEHNR, CDR2 FQNEAQ (reference sequence). The CDR3 is made up of 16 amino acids. Here the CDR3 reads CASSPSISRGNTEAFF. The CDR3 bases are TGTGCCAGCAGCCCATCAATCTCCAGAGGGAACACTGAAGCTTTCTTT.

V is TRBV28 and J is TRBJ2-7, with a tentative D call TRBD2 (6 bases). The CDR3 covers 12 residues. The germline CDR1 and CDR2 sequences are MDHEN and SYDVKM. V dropped 5 bases and J dropped 3 bases, with 8 bases sitting between them. The CDR3 protein is CASSTGVYEQYF. The CDR3 DNA follows: TGTGCCAGCAGTACGGGGGTCTACGAGCAGTACTTC.

V is TRBV2 and J is TRBJ2-3; 7 bases line up with TRBD2. The CDR3 totals 14 residues. CDR1 SNHLY and CDR2 FYNNEI come from the germline V gene. The V segment lost 6 bases and the J segment 8 bases; nucleotides outside the gene matches: 11. The CDR3 bases are TGTGCCAGCAGACCTCGGTCGGGGGGTGGTACGCAGTATTTT. This codes for CASRPRSGGGTQYF.

In this sample, this clone turned up a few times. The chain uses TRBV20-1 and TRBJ2-7; D possibly uses TRBD1 or TRBD2 (5 bases each). Trimming pared 3 bases from V and 6 bases from J, leaving 9 bases between. This CDR3 comprises 11 residues. From germline, CDR1 is DFQATT and CDR2 SNEGSKA (reference sequence). The CDR3 DNA reads as TGCAGTGCTAGTTGGGGGACCGAGCAGTACTTC. Translated: CSASWGTEQYF.

The chain links TRBV6-5 to TRBJ1-6; D gene ambiguous. Trimming pared 4 bases from V and 10 bases from J, leaving 14 bases between. Germline loops: CDR1 MNHEY, CDR2 SVGAGI. This CDR3 region has 14 residues. The chain's CDR3 is CASSSPESGSPLHF. Written as DNA, the CDR3 is TGTGCCAGCAGTTCTCCCGAAAGCGGCTCACCCCTCCACTTT.

This chain links TRBV7-3 with TRBJ2-2; D gene ambiguous. CDR3 length: 13 amino acids. Trimming stripped 4 bases from V and 2 bases from J, with 5 bases between. CDR1 is SGHTA and CDR2 is FQGTGA in the germline V gene. Here the CDR3 reads CASSSKNTGELFF. CDR3 nucleotides: TGTGCCAGCAGCTCCAAAAACACCGGGGAGCTGTTTTTT. The full variable domain, with the rest looked up from reference TRBV7-3 and TRBJ2-2, is GAGVSQTPSNKVTEKGKYVELRCDPISGHTALYWYRQSLGQGPEFLIYFQGTGAADDSGLPNDRFFAVRPEGSVSTLKIQRTERGDSAVYLCASSSKNTGELFFGEGSRLTVL.

Details on this clone: This CDR3 is also generated by other DNA sequences in the sample. The chain has TRBV11-3 and TRBJ2-7; tentative D call: TRBD2 (5 bases). The CDR3 consists of 14 residues. Trimming stripped 5 bases from V and 2 bases from J, with 13 bases between. The germline V gene has CDR1 SGHNT and CDR2 YENEEA. The CDR3 loop reads CASSPGGGTYEQYF. As DNA, the CDR3 is TGTGCCAGCAGCCCCGGTGGAGGAACCTACGAGCAGTACTTC.

This clone appeared a single time. The rearrangement links TRBV27 to TRBJ1-2, with a weak D call TRBD1 (5 bases). Germline assignment: CDR1 MNHEY and CDR2 SMNVEV (reference sequence). V lost 4 bases, J lost 6 bases, and 12 bases lay in between. This CDR3 is 13 amino acids long. The CDR3 nucleotides are TGTGCCAGCAGTTCCACGACAGTACATGGCTACACCTTC. The encoded protein is CASSSTTVHGYTF.

This rearrangement joins TRBV6-5 to TRBJ1-2, with 7 bases that match TRBD1. This CDR3 has 13 amino acids. Germline loops: CDR1 MNHEY, CDR2 SVGAGI. V gave up 5 bases and J gave up 5 bases; unmatched junction bases: 5. As DNA, the CDR3 is TGTGCCAGCAGTCCCCGGGACAGTTATGGCTACACCTTC. Its protein is CASSPRDSYGYTF.